Sequencing of this TCR beta chain was carried out in a study of cytomegalovirus exposure and HLA in healthy donors. This clone was seen just once. Method: immunoSEQ multiplex PCR; TCRdb's copy keeps in-frame clones and lacks some. Of over 60,000 clones in the sample, roughly 94% were seen once. The sample was PBMCs. This sequence was found in a man younger than 30 in good health and CMV-seropositive.

The CDR3 DNA reads as TGTGCCTGGAGCAGGGACTACTACGAGCAGTACTTC. Its protein product is CAWSRDYYEQYF. The V gene is TRBV30, the J gene TRBJ2-7, with TRBD2 matching 7 bases. Per the germline V gene, CDR1 is GTSNPN and CDR2 is SVGIG (reference sequence). Trimming cost V 3 bases and J 3 bases; bases outside gene matches: 2. There are 12 residues in the CDR3.